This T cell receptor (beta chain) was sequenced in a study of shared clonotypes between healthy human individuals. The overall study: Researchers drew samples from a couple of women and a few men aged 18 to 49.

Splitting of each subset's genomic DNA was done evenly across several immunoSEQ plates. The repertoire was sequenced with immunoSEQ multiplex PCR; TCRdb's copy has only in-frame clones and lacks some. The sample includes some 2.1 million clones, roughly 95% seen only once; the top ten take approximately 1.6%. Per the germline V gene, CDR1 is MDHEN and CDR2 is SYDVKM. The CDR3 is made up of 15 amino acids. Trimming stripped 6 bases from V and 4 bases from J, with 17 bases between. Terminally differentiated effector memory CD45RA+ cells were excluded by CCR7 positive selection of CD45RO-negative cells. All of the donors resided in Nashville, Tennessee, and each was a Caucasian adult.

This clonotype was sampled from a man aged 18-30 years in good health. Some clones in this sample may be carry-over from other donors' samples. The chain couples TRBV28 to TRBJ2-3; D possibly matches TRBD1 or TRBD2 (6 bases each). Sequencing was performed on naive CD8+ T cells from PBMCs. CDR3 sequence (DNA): TGTGCCAGCAGGCGGGACATTTCCTCCCCAGATACGCAGTATTTT. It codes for CASRRDISSPDTQYF.